This T cell receptor (beta chain) was recovered during a study of graft-versus-host responses after intestinal transplantation. Study in general: In this cohort, recipients had multivisceral, liver-intestinal, or isolated intestinal transplants. Anti-thymocyte globulin induction, then tacrolimus and steroids for two to four years, went to all recipients. Study-wide points: Recipient marrow contained GvH clones, some of which appeared first in ileum or blood. After transplant, early declines in HvG clones were associated with peak levels of circulating GvH clones.

Deletions cut 4 bases from V and 3 bases from J, with 10 bases between. This CDR3 has 15 amino acids. Per the germline V gene, CDR1 is SGHVS and CDR2 is FNYEAQ. Profiling relied on immunoSEQ multiplex PCR, and the TCRdb table lists in-frame clones only, not all of them. The sample has about 1,600 clones; about 92% are singletons. About this clone: What it recognizes is unknown.

The genes are TRBV7-6 and TRBJ1-6; unclear D gene. This clonotype was sampled from a human patient who received an intestinal transplant, so some T cells may come from the graft donor. Source: PBMCs, taken 16 days after intestinal transplant. In DNA, the CDR3 is TGTGCCAGCAGCTACTTTACAGACTATAATTCACCCCTCCACTTT. Translated: CASSYFTDYNSPLHF.